The source of this T cell receptor beta chain is a study of OX40 agonist ivuxolimab in advanced cancers. Sequenced by immunoSEQ multiplex PCR; TCRdb stores in-frame clones only, minus some. Among about 52,000 clones listed, 80% to 90% were seen once. This CDR3 has 16 residues. Germline V gene data show CDR1 as MNHEY and CDR2 as SVGAGI. V was clipped by 0 bases and J by 2 bases, with 14 bases between them. The chain is built from TRBV6-5 and TRBJ2-7; D is unresolved. Sequencing used CD4+ or CD8+ T cells sorted from blood, obtained in a trial of the OX40 agonist ivuxolimab. The source is an adult with an advanced solid tumor such as melanoma, head and neck, liver or kidney cancer. The CDR3 sequence: CASSYSLEGETYEQYF. As DNA, the CDR3 is TGTGCCAGCAGTTACTCGTTGGAAGGCGAGACCTACGAGCAGTACTTC.